This T cell receptor (beta chain) was observed in a study of CD8+CD57+ T cells in acquired aplastic anemia. Overall study context: The average for DNA from sorted CD4+ and CD8+ cells was 3.2 ug.

TCR beta VDJ and CDR3 were profiled, and genomic DNA was the template. TCRdb reprocessed the reads via MiXCR and lists one record per CDR3 protein. The repertoire includes around 200,000 distinct CDR3 sequences, 55% to 65% of them detected once, and roughly 64% sits in the top ten. Patients selected for sequencing had displayed CD8+CD57+ cell expansion by flow cytometry. All patients had severe acquired aplastic anemia. Study-level results: Patients and controls shared roughly 28 CD8+ CDR3 sequences, which appeared highly expressed in patients and within their immunodominant clones. Controls and patients did not differ significantly in CD8+ Simpson's diversity.

About this clonotype itself: The antigen is not known.

This receptor was taken from a human donor with aplastic anemia. The sequencing sample was made of sorted CD4+, CD8+, or CD8+CD57+ T cells (not recorded which) from PBMCs.

The CDR3 region has the DNA TGTGCCAGCAGCCCAAGCAGCCCAGTAAAGCAGTACTTC. Translation gives CASSPSSPVKQYF. This rearrangement joins TRBV7-9 to TRBJ2-7; D ambiguous. CDR3 length: 13 amino acids. CDR1 is SEHNR, CDR2 FQNEAQ, per germline (reference sequence). The germline V and J ends were trimmed by 5 bases and 8 bases, with 16 bases remaining between them.